The rows below give T cell receptor beta chains drawn from one sample of a study of cytotoxic CD8 clonotypes in ibrutinib-treated CLL. The repertoire was sequenced with immunoSEQ multiplex PCR; TCRdb's copy has only in-frame clones and lacks some. The data contain about 160,000 clones, over 75% of them singletons. The sample in question was PBMCs, obtained at disease progression, from a patient treated with ibrutinib. Source of these receptors: a human donor with chronic lymphocytic leukemia. The CDR3 runs from the conserved cysteine through the conserved F or W. The D gene is left open where the match is weak. Where a row states a size, it is once, few, many or the class of an expanded clone; other rows omit it.

clone size,D gene,J gene,V gene,CDR3 protein,CDR3 DNA
NA,NA,TRBJ2-6,TRBV5-1,CASSSGAVSVSANVLTF,TGCGCCAGCAGCTCGGGCGCGGTCTCCGTCTCTGCCAACGTCCTGACTTTC
NA,TRBD1,TRBJ1-5,TRBV7-2,CATGGVQPQHF,TGTGCTACAGGGGGAGTTCAGCCCCAGCATTTT
NA,NA,TRBJ2-1,TRBV19,CASSIWGTPRFNEQFF,TGTGCCAGTAGTATTTGGGGGACACCTAGGTTCAATGAGCAGTTCTTC
NA,TRBD1,TRBJ1-1,TRBV13,CASSWGEGARAFF,TGTGCCAGCAGCTGGGGTGAGGGGGCGCGGGCTTTCTTT
NA,TRBD1,TRBJ1-2,TRBV29-1,CSVDLTGGFYGYTF,TGCAGCGTCGATCTTACAGGGGGTTTCTATGGCTACACCTTC
NA,NA,TRBJ1-1,TRBV4-1,CASSHSIGREAFF,TGCGCCAGCAGCCACAGTATTGGCAGGGAAGCTTTCTTT
NA,NA,TRBJ2-2,TRBV28,CASRSGQNTGELFF,TGTGCCAGCAGATCCGGACAGAACACCGGGGAGCTGTTTTTT
NA,NA,TRBJ2-7,TRBV6-1,CASSENRAYEQYF,TGTGCCAGCAGTGAAAACAGGGCCTACGAGCAGTACTTC
NA,TRBD1,TRBJ1-2,TRBV9,CASSVGRDRGYGYTF,TGTGCCAGCAGCGTAGGTCGGGACAGGGGCTATGGCTACACCTTC
NA,TRBD2,TRBJ2-5,TRBV11-3,CASSPRGSGSLETQYF,TGTGCCAGCAGCCCCCGGGGTAGCGGGAGTTTGGAGACCCAGTACTTC
NA,NA,TRBJ1-5,TRBV10-2,CASSELGNQPQHF,TGCGCCAGCAGTGAATTGGGGAATCAGCCCCAGCATTTT
NA,NA,TRBJ1-3,TRBV19,CASIGAGNTIYF,TGTGCCAGTATAGGGGCTGGAAACACCATATATTTT
once,NA,TRBJ1-6,TRBV6-5,CASRGSKRENSPLHF,TGTGCCAGCAGGGGGTCTAAACGGGAGAATTCACCCCTCCACTTT
once,NA,TRBJ2-7,TRBV7-3,CASSFDMGTYEQYF,TGTGCCAGCAGCTTTGACATGGGGACCTACGAGCAGTACTTC
once,NA,TRBJ1-1,TRBV9,CASSAIGGSTEAFF,TGTGCCAGCAGCGCCATAGGGGGGAGCACTGAAGCTTTCTTT
NA,TRBD2,TRBJ2-7,TRBV27,CASSLSPTSAVKQYF,TGTGCCAGCAGTTTATCCCCGACTAGCGCAGTAAAGCAGTACTTC
few,NA,TRBJ1-2,TRBV28,CASDQGPGGYGYTF,TGTGCCAGCGATCAGGGCCCAGGAGGCTATGGCTACACCTTC
NA,TRBD1,TRBJ1-4,TRBV19,CASSRGQGDGKLFF,TGTGCCAGTAGTAGAGGGCAGGGGGATGGAAAACTGTTTTTT
NA,TRBD1,TRBJ1-3,TRBV11-3,CASSASRGLGNTIYF,TGTGCCAGCAGCGCTAGCAGGGGGCTTGGAAACACCATATATTTT
NA,NA,TRBJ1-5,TRBV7-2,CASSLRAGSNQPQHF,TGTGCCAGCAGCTTACGGGCAGGGAGCAATCAGCCCCAGCATTTT
NA,NA,TRBJ1-1,TRBV13,CASSSPRMGTEAFF,TGTGCCAGCAGCTCGCCTAGGATGGGGACTGAAGCTTTCTTT
few,NA,TRBJ1-4,TRBV6-5,CASGTGTGKLFF,TGTGCCAGCGGTACAGGAACCGGAAAACTGTTTTTT
NA,NA,TRBJ2-2,TRBV6-1,CASSEDLLSTGELFF,TGTGCCAGCAGTGAAGATCTTTTGAGTACCGGGGAGCTGTTTTTT
NA,NA,TRBJ2-1,TRBV9,CASSVAIGLRNEQFF,TGTGCCAGCAGCGTGGCCATTGGTCTTCGGAATGAGCAGTTCTTC
NA,NA,TRBJ1-2,TRBV4-1,CASSQAFGGRSIYGYTF,TGCGCCAGCAGCCAAGCTTTTGGTGGGCGGTCCATCTATGGCTACACCTTC
NA,NA,TRBJ1-3,TRBV7-8,CASSLDAPSLSGNTIYF,TGTGCCAGCAGCTTAGACGCCCCTTCACTCTCTGGAAACACCATATATTTT
NA,TRBD1,TRBJ1-6,TRBV5-4,CASSPQGGNSPLHF,TGTGCCAGCAGCCCACAGGGGGGAAATTCACCCCTCCACTTT
NA,NA,TRBJ2-1,TRBV7-6,CASSLGLSATRRNEQFF,TGTGCCAGCAGCTTAGGTCTTAGCGCCACGAGACGGAATGAGCAGTTCTTC
NA,NA,TRBJ1-1,TRBV18,CASSPISGPNTEAFF,TGTGCCAGCTCACCGATATCGGGGCCGAACACTGAAGCTTTCTTT
NA,NA,TRBJ1-1,TRBV19,CASSSPGGSANTEAFF,TGTGCCAGTAGTTCCCCAGGAGGTTCGGCAAACACTGAAGCTTTCTTT
NA,TRBD2,TRBJ2-2,TRBV5-1,CASSLGSSGSTGELFF,TGCGCCAGCAGCTTGGGGTCTAGCGGGAGCACCGGGGAGCTGTTTTTT
NA,TRBD1,TRBJ2-2,TRBV9,CASTGQGGSTGELFF,TGTGCCAGCACCGGACAGGGAGGAAGCACCGGGGAGCTGTTTTTT
once,NA,TRBJ1-1,TRBV2,CASRLTWGGSTEAFF,TGTGCCAGCAGACTCACTTGGGGAGGGAGCACTGAAGCTTTCTTT
NA,TRBD2,TRBJ2-1,TRBV6-4,CASSDSSGSRNEQFF,TGTGCCAGCAGTGACTCTAGCGGGAGTCGGAATGAGCAGTTCTTC
NA,NA,TRBJ1-1,TRBV9,CASSPGTDFWGRNTEAFF,TGTGCCAGCAGCCCCGGTACGGACTTTTGGGGGCGTAACACTGAAGCTTTCTTT